Sequencing of this T cell receptor (beta chain) was carried out in a study of regulatory T cells in long-lasting Graves disease. Study as a whole: Persistence in Graves' disease required over 5 years of antithyroid drugs plus positive TSH receptor antibodies.

Sequencing libraries for TCR beta were prepared with iRepertoire HTBI primers and Arm-PCR of CDR3 regions. One entry per CDR3 protein, called by TCRdb with MiXCR from the multiplex PCR reads. The table lists hundreds of thousands of distinct CDR3 sequences, less than 25% of them singletons. This clonotype occurred many times. The time point: persistent/refractory GD, antithyroid drugs over 5 years with positive TRAb. The authors made the TCR library using RNA they extracted from PBMCs. Graves' disease diagnoses followed American Thyroid Association guidelines. Tubes containing EDTA received 8.5 to 9 milliliters of drawn peripheral blood. The CDR3 consists of 14 residues. Germline CDR1 is MNHEY and CDR2 is SMNVEV (reference sequence). V gave up 2 bases and J gave up 4 bases, with 8 bases separating them.

The source is a female donor with Graves disease. Sequenced material: peripheral blood mononuclear cells (PBMCs), taken when the disease was refractory, from a patient treated with antithyroid drugs. The chain recombines TRBV27 with TRBJ1-4; D might be TRBD1 (6 bases). The CDR3 bases are TGTGCCAGCAGTTTAGGACAGTATAATGAAAAACTGTTTTTT. Encoded protein: CASSLGQYNEKLFF.